The rows below give T cell receptor beta chains drawn from one sample of a study of vaccination and CD4 T cells after COVID-19. TCRdb reanalysed the PCR reads using MiXCR and keeps one entry per CDR3 protein. There are roughly 7,000 distinct CDR3 sequences in the sample; approximately 66% occur only once, and 20% to 25% lies in the top ten. Their antigens remain unidentified. The sequenced material came from CD4+ T cells from blood, cultured in vitro. Receptors were obtained from a human donor who had recovered from COVID-19. CDR3s leave out the opening cysteine and the closing phenylalanine or tryptophan. Each record gives: V gene, CDR3 protein.

TRBV20-1 | SARTSGRGGNEQF
TRBV6-1 | ASRRDSNYGYT
TRBV20-1 | SANPGGAYNEQF
TRBV10-3 | AISVKGSNNSPLH
TRBV5-1 | ASSETGLRSYEQY
TRBV6-1 | AGSHSSELF
TRBV20-1 | STCLVDTQY
TRBV20-1 | SASGLAASGSREQY
TRBV7-3 | ASSPLVTAYNEQF
TRBV7-9 | ASSLVWGRPI
TRBV27 | ASSSRLDYEQY
TRBV19 | ASSVGQVLNQPQH
TRBV6-1 | ASRSIRERDQPQH
TRBV5-4 | ASSLVPSRVDIQY
TRBV20-1 | SARRDGIYGYT
TRBV20-1 | SATTYYGYT
TRBV6-1 | ASRTQGTAKNIQY
TRBV2 | ASSTTTFAGYGETQY
TRBV7-9 | ASSLVSPWEDTQY
TRBV6-1 | ASSASDSVNYGYT
TRBV7-2 | ASSLTANYGYT
TRBV6-1 | ASSLPGTGVYGYT
TRBV2 | ASSGERNTEAF
TRBV24-1 | ATSDFGREGLYTQY
TRBV2 | ASSSRENTGELF
TRBV5-1 | ASSSQGIQETQY
TRBV11-3 | ASSLVGDLTEAF
TRBV7-9 | ASSARDREAYEQY
TRBV20-1 | SAKSGVEETQY
TRBV6-1 | ASSEAGGLSHQH
TRBV6-1 | ASRGPGGTEAF
TRBV20-1 | SASTGTGYGYT
TRBV27 | ASSLSSSGGDSPLH
TRBV12-3/TRBV12-4 | ASSLRRVEGGYT
TRBV6-1 | AIQRRGRGTYGYT
TRBV6-1 | ASSEFFRDTEGNTIY
TRBV6-5 | ASSYGQADSGNTIY
TRBV5-1 | ASSPDGEGYT
TRBV7-6 | ASSATVFNSPLH
TRBV6-5 | ASSYDRGGFGYT
TRBV2 | ASSENTEYGYT
TRBV6-1 | ASSRGTGYSNQPQH
TRBV7-3 | ASSLNRLRGNEQF
TRBV20-1 | SARAQGMNTEAF